This T cell receptor (beta chain) was captured by sequencing in a study of T cells in Graves' hyperthyroidism and ophthalmopathy. Study results and limitations: Ophthalmopathy was model-predicted a median roughly 6.5 months pre-onset. Ophthalmopathy was separated from stable hyperthyroidism by a 13 V-J model.

Germline V lookup: CDR1 KGHSH, CDR2 LQKENI. With 2 bases removed from V and 9 bases from J, the gap between germline ends came to 11 bases. There are 13 residues in the CDR3. Ten or more counts support this clonotype. No antigen is known for it. Those patients with uncontrolled infection, other autoimmune disease, pregnancy or lactation were excluded. Clinical symptoms, serum thyroxine and TRAb, thyroid ultrasound and orbital computed tomography were used for the diagnoses. Amplified regions were TCR beta CDR3 sequences from RNA transcripts. RT-PCR in the first round (using the HTBI primer set) targeted the TCR CDR3. Via MiXCR, TCRdb re-called the multiplex PCR reads, giving one row per CDR3 protein. The sample gives some 500,000 distinct CDR3 sequences, around 15% of which show up once; about 31% is in the top ten.

Sequenced material: blood. The J gene is TRBJ2-1, the V gene TRBV18, with D unresolved. The sequence was collected from a woman aged 25 to 39 with Graves' ophthalmopathy. The CDR3 nucleotides read TGTGCCAGCTCACCATCAACGACTTTTGAGCAGTTCTTC. Translation: CASSPSTTFEQFF. The variable domain in full, completed from reference TRBV18 and TRBJ2-1, reads NAGVMQNPRHLVRRRGQEARLRCSPMKGHSHVYWYRQLPEEGLKFMVYLQKENIIDESGMPKERFSAEFPKEGPSILRIQQVVRGDSAAYFCASSPSTTFEQFFGPGTRLTVL.